This T cell receptor (beta chain) was sequenced in a study of blood T cells in healthy people across ages. Trimming removed 6 bases at V and 5 bases at J, with 13 bases between. The CDR3 spans 12 residues. Germline V gene lookup returns CDR1 SQVTM and CDR2 ANQGSEA. This clonotype was observed a few times. A second roughly 6 to 12 cycle PCR used barcoded and J-beta primers. One entry per CDR3 protein, called by TCRdb with MiXCR from the 5' RACE reads. The sample lists 550,000 to 650,000 distinct CDR3 sequences, about 28% occurring once. These data are also associated with another study on T cells of mothers and their children.

This sequence joins TRBV29-1 and TRBJ2-5; a weak D match, TRBD2 (5 bases). The material sequenced was blood. The receptor was isolated from a boy aged 2 to 9 in good health. DNA of the CDR3: TGCAGCGTAAGGCGAGGGTACGAGACCCAGTACTTC. Its translation is CSVRRGYETQYF.